These 20 T cell receptor beta chains originate from one sample sequenced in a study of blood T cell repertoires in COVID-19 (TCRdb year 2020). The method behind the library was the immunoSEQ multiplex PCR assay. What TCRdb holds here is the immuneACCESS table cut down to in-frame rearrangements. Part of the clones is not present; checked against another copy, under half of the missing clones reflect an unresolved V gene, and the others are unexplained. The sample table records some 38,000 clones; 75% to 90% of these occur just once. 35% to 55% of the sample comes from the top ten. Material for sequencing was peripheral blood. Receptor source: a man between 60 and 75 years old with active or convalescent COVID-19.

The chain recombines TRBV9 with TRBJ2-1; 8 bases align to TRBD2. V shed 0 bases, J shed 4 bases, and the junction held 3 bases outside the gene matches. Per the germline V gene, CDR1 is SGDLS and CDR2 is YYNGEE. The CDR3 sequence is 15 residues long. CDR3 DNA: TGTGCCAGCAGCGTAGAAGGGACTAGTTACAATGAGCAGTTCTTC. Amino acid sequence: CASSVEGTSYNEQFF. Looking up the rest from reference TRBV9 and TRBJ2-1 gives the full variable domain: DSGVTQTPKHLITATGQRVTLRCSPRSGDLSVYWYQQSLDQGLQFLIQYYNGEERAKGNILERFSAQQFPDLHSELNLSSLELGDSALYFCASSVEGTSYNEQFFGPGTRLTVL.

V gene TRBV15 combines with J gene TRBJ2-1, with D maybe TRBD2 (6 bases). Germline CDR1 and CDR2: LNHNV and YYDKDF (reference sequence). The CDR3 has 16 residues. V dropped 8 bases and J dropped 6 bases, with 23 bases sitting between them. CDR3 amino acids: CATAPGAGSGRNEQFF. CDR3 coding DNA: TGTGCCACCGCACCTGGGGCGGGATCCGGGCGCAATGAGCAGTTCTTC. Full variable domain (missing parts from reference TRBV15 and TRBJ2-1): DAMVIQNPRYQVTQFGKPVTLSCSQTLNHNVMYWYQQKSSQAPKLLFHYYDKDFNNEADTPDNFQSRRPNTSFCFLDIRSPGLGDTAMYLCATAPGAGSGRNEQFFGPGTRLTVL.

This sequence joins TRBV4-3 and TRBJ2-2, with TRBD1 as a possible D gene (6 bases). The CDR3 has 14 residues. Trimming took off 4 bases at V and 5 bases at J, with 11 bases between the two ends. CDR1 and CDR2 (germline): LGHNA, YSLEER. This CDR3 reads CASSRRTDTGELFF. The CDR3, as DNA: TGCGCCAGCAGCCGAAGGACAGATACCGGGGAGCTGTTTTTT.

The chain links TRBV18 to TRBJ1-3, with D unresolved. The V and J ends lost 2 bases and 7 bases respectively, with 9 bases between them. The CDR3 contains 13 residues. Germline loops: CDR1 KGHSH, CDR2 LQKENI. The CDR3 region is CASSPGEANTIYF. Here the CDR3 DNA reads TGTGCCAGCTCACCAGGGGAGGCGAACACCATATATTTT.

The chain carries TRBV19 and TRBJ2-6; D perhaps matches TRBD1 (6 bases). Germline V lookup: CDR1 LNHDA, CDR2 SQIVND (reference sequence). V lost 4 bases to trimming and J lost 0 bases, with 13 bases between them. This CDR3 is built from 17 residues. CDR3 loop: CASSTRTDSSGANVLTF. The DNA for the CDR3 is TGTGCCAGTAGTACCCGGACAGACAGCTCTGGGGCCAACGTCCTGACTTTC.

V usage is TRBV18 and J usage is TRBJ1-1, with 7 bases lining up with TRBD1. Germline V lookup: CDR1 KGHSH, CDR2 LQKENI. The CDR3 loop spans 14 amino acids. V dropped 1 base and J dropped 5; count of bases not matched to a gene: 4. The CDR3 loop reads CASSPQGAQTEAFF. Here the CDR3 DNA reads TGTGCCAGCTCACCACAGGGGGCACAAACTGAAGCTTTCTTT.

The J gene is TRBJ1-5, the V gene TRBV19, with 7 bases that match TRBD1. Losses at the gene ends were 4 bases for V and 6 bases for J; bases not matched to a gene: 3. The length of the CDR3 is 13 residues. CDR1 is LNHDA and CDR2 is SQIVND in the germline V gene (reference sequence). CDR3 protein: CASSTDRLQPQHF. As DNA, the CDR3 is TGTGCCAGTAGTACGGACAGGCTTCAGCCCCAGCATTTT.

The chain recombines TRBV6-5 with TRBJ1-2, with TRBD1 matching 8 bases. The junction had 7 bases not matched to a gene; V was cut back by 6 bases and J by 4 bases. The CDR3 extends over 14 amino acids. Germline assignment: CDR1 MNHEY and CDR2 SVGAGI. The CDR3 nucleotides read TGTGCCAGCAGCAAAGGACAGGGAGGCTATGGCTACACCTTC. This sequence encodes CASSKGQGGYGYTF.

This sequence joins TRBV6-6 and TRBJ2-2; TRBD2 is a possible D gene (5 bases). Per the germline V gene, CDR1 is MNHNY and CDR2 is SVGAGI (reference sequence). V was shortened by 6 bases and J by 1 base, with 12 bases between the two germline ends. The CDR3 covers 15 residues. CDR3: CASSPRAENTGELFF. The CDR3 nucleotides read TGTGCCAGCAGCCCCAGAGCGGAGAACACCGGGGAGCTGTTTTTT.

This rearrangement joins TRBV7-9 to TRBJ1-2; 8 bases are a match to TRBD1. Germline V lookup: CDR1 SEHNR, CDR2 FQNEAQ (reference sequence). The CDR3 totals 15 residues. After removal of 3 bases from V and 4 bases from J, the junction contained 7 bases not matched to a gene. In DNA, the CDR3 is TGTGCCAGCAGCTTGGGGGCAGGGGGCTCCTATGGCTACACCTTC. Translated: CASSLGAGGSYGYTF.

The chain combines TRBV6-2 or TRBV6-3 with TRBJ2-7, with a weak D call TRBD1 (6 bases). CDR1 and CDR2 from the germline V gene are MNHEY and SVGEGT. The V gene lost 4 bases and the J gene lost 3 bases, with 13 bases spanning the gap. This CDR3 spans 14 amino acids. The CDR3 DNA sequence: TGTGCCAGCAGTTCCCCAGGGACATTCTACGAGCAGTACGTC. This sequence encodes CASSSPGTFYEQYV.

This clone was seen more than once but under ten times. J is TRBJ2-5 and V is TRBV5-1, with D possibly TRBD2 on 6 matching bases. V was trimmed by 3 bases and J by 1 base, leaving 22 bases between them. This CDR3 has 18 residues. The V gene's germline CDR1 is SGHRS and CDR2 YFSETQ. As DNA, the CDR3 is TGCGCCAGCAGCTCCCCTCGGGGGTCAGGGACCCTCCAAGAGACCCAGTACTTC. Its translation: CASSSPRGSGTLQETQYF.

The V gene is TRBV5-1, the J gene TRBJ2-3; weak D call: TRBD1 (6 bases). The CDR3 sequence is 15 residues long. Trimming removed 0 bases from V and 5 bases from J, with 13 bases in between. Germline assignment: CDR1 SGHRS and CDR2 YFSETQ. The chain's CDR3 is CASSLGTVTLDTQYF. For the CDR3, the DNA is TGCGCCAGCAGCTTGGGGACAGTTACCTTAGATACGCAGTATTTT.

The chain joins TRBV2 to TRBJ2-1, with D unresolved. The CDR3 extends over 11 amino acids. With 8 bases removed from V and 8 bases from J, the gap between germline ends came to 10 bases. CDR1 is SNHLY, CDR2 FYNNEI, per germline. The CDR3 spells CASSLLDEQFF. The CDR3 region has the DNA TGTGCCAGCTCGCTACTGGATGAGCAGTTCTTC.

J is TRBJ1-6 and V is TRBV6-5; D perhaps matches TRBD1 (5 bases). Trimming removed 0 bases at V and 14 bases at J, with 17 bases between. Germline-derived CDR1 and CDR2 are MNHEY and SVGAGI. This CDR3 region has 15 residues. In DNA form, the CDR3 reads TGTGCCAGCAGTTACTCGAGTCTTGGGACTGGAGCCCTCCACTTT. Its protein product is CASSYSSLGTGALHF.

This clone was counted a single time. CDR3 sequence: CASSVGAGGRYGYTF. CDR3 DNA sequence: TGTGCCAGCAGCGTAGGGGCGGGGGGAAGATATGGCTACACCTTC. The chain couples TRBV9 to TRBJ1-2, with D tentatively TRBD1 (5 bases). CDR1 and CDR2 (germline): SGDLS, YYNGEE. V was clipped by 0 bases and J by 5 bases, with 14 bases between them. The CDR3 runs to 15 residues.

The chain joins TRBV24-1 to TRBJ2-3, with 7 bases matching TRBD2. The CDR3 extends over 15 amino acids. Germline V gene sequence: CDR1 KGHDR, CDR2 SFDVKD. The J segment lost 6 bases and the V segment lost 5 bases, leaving 10 bases of the junction unmatched. The CDR3 reads CATSVTEGGHDTQYF. CDR3 nucleotides: TGTGCCACCAGTGTTACGGAGGGAGGGCATGATACGCAGTATTTT.

The sample holds a few counts of this clone. The chain is built from TRBV19 and TRBJ1-3; D is perhaps TRBD1 (6 bases). CDR1 is LNHDA and CDR2 is SQIVND in the germline V gene (reference sequence). Trimming took 3 bases from V and 2 from J, leaving 20 bases between them. The length of the CDR3 is 18 residues. For the CDR3, the DNA is TGTGCCAGTAGTATTAAATCAATACAGGGTGCGGCTGGAAACACCATATATTTT. Its translation: CASSIKSIQGAAGNTIYF.

The V and J genes are TRBV28 and TRBJ1-2; 8 nucleotides agree with TRBD1. The trim removed 4 bases at V and 3 bases at J, leaving 7 bases unmatched. The CDR3 runs to 15 residues. Germline CDR1 MDHEN, CDR2 SYDVKM. CDR3 bases: TGTGCCAGCAGTTGGGGTCAGGGGGCCGACTATGGCTACACCTTC. Translated, it gives CASSWGQGADYGYTF.

The chain recombines TRBV19 with TRBJ2-3; D is undetermined. CDR3 length: 15 amino acids. Germline assignment: CDR1 LNHDA and CDR2 SQIVND (reference sequence). V was clipped by 5 bases and J by 2 bases, with 14 bases between them. CDR3 nucleotide sequence: TGTGCCAGTAGTTTGTCCTGGGCGAACACAGATACGCAGTATTTT. It is translated as CASSLSWANTDTQYF.